This TCR beta chain was sequenced in a study of blood T cell repertoires in COVID-19. With V trimmed by 0 bases and J by 6 bases, 2 bases remained unmatched. Germline values: CDR1 SGHTA, CDR2 FQGTGA. The length of the CDR3 is 13 residues. The data were produced by immunoSEQ multiplex PCR, yet TCRdb's version contains in-frame clones alone and is incomplete. The table lists roughly 280,000 clones, 88% of them singletons. The sequencing sample was made of peripheral blood. This TCR derives from a woman aged 25 to 39 with COVID-19, enrolled during active disease. The chain is built from TRBV7-3 and TRBJ2-7; 7 positions agree with TRBD1. This chain's CDR3 is CASSLTRGREQYF. CDR3 bases: TGTGCCAGCAGCTTAACAAGGGGGCGCGAGCAGTACTTC.